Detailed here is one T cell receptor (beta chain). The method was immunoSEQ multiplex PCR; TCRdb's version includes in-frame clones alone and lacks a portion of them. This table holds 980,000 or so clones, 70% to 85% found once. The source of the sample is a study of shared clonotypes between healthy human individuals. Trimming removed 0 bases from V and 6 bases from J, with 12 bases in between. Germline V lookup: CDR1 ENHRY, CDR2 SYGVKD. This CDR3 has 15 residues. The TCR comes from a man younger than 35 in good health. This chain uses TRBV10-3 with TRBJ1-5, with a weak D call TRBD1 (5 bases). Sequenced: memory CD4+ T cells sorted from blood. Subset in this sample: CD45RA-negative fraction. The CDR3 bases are TGTGCCATCAGTGAGTCGAATGGGGGGAGTCAGCCCCAGCATTTT. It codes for CAISESNGGSQPQHF.